This paragraph covers one TCR beta chain sequence. This record comes from a study of T cells after somatic rescue of genetic block. The assay was immunoSEQ multiplex PCR, and TCRdb's table has in-frame clones only and misses some. The table records 65,000 to 70,000 clones, around 92% of them present only once. The specimen was peripheral blood mononuclear cells (PBMCs). This TCR was recovered from a man aged 40-55 years.

The chain's CDR3 is CASGWGLAGGTDTQYF. In DNA form, the CDR3 reads TGTGCTAGTGGTTGGGGACTAGCGGGGGGAACTGATACGCAGTATTTT. This rearrangement joins TRBV12-5 to TRBJ2-3; the match to TRBD2 covers 15 bases. The CDR3 runs 16 residues. The germline CDR1 and CDR2 sequences are LGHNT and FRNRAP. V dropped 4 bases and J dropped 6; count of bases not matched to a gene: 5.